This TCR beta chain was recorded in a study of early stage breast cancer tumors. Study overall: Seven or eight ER+/PR+/HER2- tumors were invasive ductal; a few were invasive lobular.

The data were produced by immunoSEQ multiplex PCR, yet TCRdb's version contains in-frame clones alone and is incomplete. This table has tens of thousands of clones, roughly 77% appearing once. The CDR3 loop spans 15 amino acids. Looked up from germline, CDR1 is KGHSH and CDR2 is LQKENI. Trimming removed 3 bases from V and 6 bases from J; junction bases left unmatched: 9. This chain connects TRBV18 to TRBJ1-2; 8 bases align to TRBD1. The receptor's source is a person in their 40s with breast cancer. What was sequenced was blood. Written as DNA, the CDR3 is TGTGCCAGCTCACCTCTTCAGGGGGCGCAGGATGGCTACACCTTC. The encoded protein is CASSPLQGAQDGYTF. Looking up the rest from reference TRBV18 and TRBJ1-2 gives the full variable domain: NAGVMQNPRHLVRRRGQEARLRCSPMKGHSHVYWYRQLPEEGLKFMVYLQKENIIDESGMPKERFSAEFPKEGPSILRIQQVVRGDSAAYFCASSPLQGAQDGYTFGSGTRLTVV.